The present TCR beta chain was sequenced within a study of blood T cell repertoires in COVID-19. Study summary: Samples of COVID-19 (acute and convalescent) were obtained from the United States, Italy and Spain.

Assay used: immunoSEQ multiplex PCR; TCRdb lists only in-frame clones, some missing. This table holds about 370,000 clones, approximately 90% found once. Participants' reported clinical history set cohort assignment. From germline, CDR1 is LGHDT and CDR2 YNNKEL (reference sequence). The CDR3 contains 13 residues. The junction had 4 bases not matched to a gene; V was cut back by 5 bases and J by 6 bases. This sequence was found in a man between 18 and 29 years old who had recovered from COVID-19. Sequenced: PBMCs or T cells enriched from blood (not recorded which). The genes are TRBV3-1 (or the pseudogene TRBV3-2) and TRBJ1-1; 9 bases line up with TRBD1. The CDR3 region has the DNA TGTGCCAGCAGCTTGTGGACAGGGGCTGAAGCTTTCTTT. The encoded protein is CASSLWTGAEAFF.